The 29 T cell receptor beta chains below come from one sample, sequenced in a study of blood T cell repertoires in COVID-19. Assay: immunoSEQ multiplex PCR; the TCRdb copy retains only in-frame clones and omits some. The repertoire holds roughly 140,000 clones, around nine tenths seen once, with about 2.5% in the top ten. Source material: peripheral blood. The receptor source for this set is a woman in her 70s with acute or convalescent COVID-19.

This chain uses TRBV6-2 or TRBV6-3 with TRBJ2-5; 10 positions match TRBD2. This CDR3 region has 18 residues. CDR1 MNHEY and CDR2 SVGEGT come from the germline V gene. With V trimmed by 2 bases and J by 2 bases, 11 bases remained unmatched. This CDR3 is CASSYSPLAGEPQETQYF. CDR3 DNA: TGTGCCAGCAGTTACAGTCCCCTAGCGGGGGAGCCTCAAGAGACCCAGTACTTC.

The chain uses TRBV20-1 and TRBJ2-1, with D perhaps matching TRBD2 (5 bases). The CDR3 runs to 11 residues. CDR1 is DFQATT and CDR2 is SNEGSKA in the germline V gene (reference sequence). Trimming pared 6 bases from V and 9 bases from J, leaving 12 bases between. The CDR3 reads CSAYLAGEQFF. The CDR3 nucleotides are TGCAGTGCCTACCTAGCTGGTGAGCAGTTCTTC.

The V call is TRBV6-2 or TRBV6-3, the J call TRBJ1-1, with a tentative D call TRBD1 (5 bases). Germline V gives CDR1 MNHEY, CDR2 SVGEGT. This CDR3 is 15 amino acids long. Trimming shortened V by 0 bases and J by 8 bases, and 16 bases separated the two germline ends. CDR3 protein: CASSYSTPGGVEAFF. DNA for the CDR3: TGTGCCAGCAGTTACTCGACTCCGGGAGGGGTCGAAGCTTTCTTT.

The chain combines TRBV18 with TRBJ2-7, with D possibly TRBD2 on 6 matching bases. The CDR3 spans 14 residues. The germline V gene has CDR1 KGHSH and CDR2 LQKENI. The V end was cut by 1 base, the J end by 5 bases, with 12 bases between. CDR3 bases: TGTGCCAGCTCACCACGTGGTCCGGGGGACGAGCAGTACGTC. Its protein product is CASSPRGPGDEQYV.

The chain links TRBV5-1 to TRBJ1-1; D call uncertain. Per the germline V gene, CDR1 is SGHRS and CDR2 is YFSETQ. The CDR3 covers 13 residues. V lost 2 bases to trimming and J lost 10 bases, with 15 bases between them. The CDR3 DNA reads TGCGCCAGCAGCTTAGGCGGGCAAGGGAGAGCTTTCTTT. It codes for CASSLGGQGRAFF.

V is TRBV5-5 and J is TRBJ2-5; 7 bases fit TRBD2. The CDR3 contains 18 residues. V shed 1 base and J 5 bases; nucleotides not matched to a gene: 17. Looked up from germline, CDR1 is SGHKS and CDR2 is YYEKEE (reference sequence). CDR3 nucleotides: TGTGCCAGCAGCTTGTTTGGCGCGGGAGTGGGGGAGGCGGAGACCCAGTACTTC. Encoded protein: CASSLFGAGVGEAETQYF.

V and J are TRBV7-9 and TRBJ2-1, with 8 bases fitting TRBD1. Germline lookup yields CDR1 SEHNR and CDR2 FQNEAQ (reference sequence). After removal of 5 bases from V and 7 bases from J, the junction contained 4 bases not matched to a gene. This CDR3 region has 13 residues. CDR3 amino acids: CASSLTGENEQFF. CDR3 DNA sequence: TGTGCCAGCAGCCTGACAGGGGAAAATGAGCAGTTCTTC.

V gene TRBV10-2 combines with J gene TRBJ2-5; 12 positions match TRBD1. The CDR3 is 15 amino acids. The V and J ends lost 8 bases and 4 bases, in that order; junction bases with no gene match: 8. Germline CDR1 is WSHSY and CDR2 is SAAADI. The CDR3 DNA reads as TGCGCCAGCTCTGGGGGACAGGGGGCTTCAGAGACCCAGTACTTC. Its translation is CASSGGQGASETQYF.

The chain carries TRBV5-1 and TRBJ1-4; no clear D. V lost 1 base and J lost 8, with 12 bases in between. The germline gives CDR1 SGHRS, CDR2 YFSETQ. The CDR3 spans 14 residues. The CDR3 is CASSLRIGGEKLFF. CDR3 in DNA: TGCGCCAGCAGCTTGAGGATAGGAGGGGAAAAACTGTTTTTT.

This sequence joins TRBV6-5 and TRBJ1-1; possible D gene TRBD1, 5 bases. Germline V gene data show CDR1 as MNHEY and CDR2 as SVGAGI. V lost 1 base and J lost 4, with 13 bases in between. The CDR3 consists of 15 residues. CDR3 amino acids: CASSYYPGMSTEAFF. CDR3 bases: TGTGCCAGCAGTTACTATCCAGGGATGAGCACTGAAGCTTTCTTT.

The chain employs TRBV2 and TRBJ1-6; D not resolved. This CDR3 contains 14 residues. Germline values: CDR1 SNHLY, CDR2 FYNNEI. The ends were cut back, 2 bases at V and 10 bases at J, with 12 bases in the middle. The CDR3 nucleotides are TGTGCCAGCAGTGAAAGCGAGGGTGGATCACCCCTCCACTTT. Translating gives CASSESEGGSPLHF.

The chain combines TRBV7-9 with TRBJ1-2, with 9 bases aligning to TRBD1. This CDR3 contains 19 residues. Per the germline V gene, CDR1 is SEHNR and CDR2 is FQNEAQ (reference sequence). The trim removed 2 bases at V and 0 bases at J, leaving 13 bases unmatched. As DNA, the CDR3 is TGTGCCAGCAGCTTAATGCCGGGACAGGGATCCCCCTCTAACTATGGCTACACCTTC. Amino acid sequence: CASSLMPGQGSPSNYGYTF.

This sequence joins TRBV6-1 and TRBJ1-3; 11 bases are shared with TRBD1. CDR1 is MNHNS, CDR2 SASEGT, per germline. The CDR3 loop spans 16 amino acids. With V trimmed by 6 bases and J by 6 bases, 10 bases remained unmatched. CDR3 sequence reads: CASREQPGQGVNTIYF. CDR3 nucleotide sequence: TGTGCCAGCAGAGAACAGCCGGGACAGGGGGTAAACACCATATATTTT.

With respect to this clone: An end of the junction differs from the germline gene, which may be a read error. CDR3 in amino acids: CASREVSAGRVSYEQYF. CDR3 nucleotides: TGTGCCAGCAGGGAAGTCTCGGCAGGGAGGGTATCCTACGAGCAGTACTTC. The chain joins TRBV6-1 to TRBJ2-7; 7 bases are shared with TRBD2. This CDR3 has 17 residues. The germline gives CDR1 MNHNS, CDR2 SASEGT.

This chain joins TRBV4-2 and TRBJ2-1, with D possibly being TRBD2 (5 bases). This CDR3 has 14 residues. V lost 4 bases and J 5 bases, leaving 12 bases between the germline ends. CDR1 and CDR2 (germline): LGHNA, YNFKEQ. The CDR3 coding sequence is TGTGCCAGCAGCCGACGGGGAGACAACAATGAGCAGTTCTTC. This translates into CASSRRGDNNEQFF.

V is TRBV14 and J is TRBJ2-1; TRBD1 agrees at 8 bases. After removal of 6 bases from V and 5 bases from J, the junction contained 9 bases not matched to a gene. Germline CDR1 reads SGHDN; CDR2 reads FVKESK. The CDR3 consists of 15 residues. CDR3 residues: CASSHPGTGHNEQFF. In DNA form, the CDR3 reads TGTGCCAGCAGTCACCCCGGGACAGGACACAATGAGCAGTTCTTC.

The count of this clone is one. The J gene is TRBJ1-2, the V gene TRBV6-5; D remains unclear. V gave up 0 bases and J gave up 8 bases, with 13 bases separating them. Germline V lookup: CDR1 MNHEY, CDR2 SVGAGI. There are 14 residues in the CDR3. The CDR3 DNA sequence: TGTGCCAGCAGTTACTCTGGCGGGTTTATCGGCTACACCTTC. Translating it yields CASSYSGGFIGYTF.

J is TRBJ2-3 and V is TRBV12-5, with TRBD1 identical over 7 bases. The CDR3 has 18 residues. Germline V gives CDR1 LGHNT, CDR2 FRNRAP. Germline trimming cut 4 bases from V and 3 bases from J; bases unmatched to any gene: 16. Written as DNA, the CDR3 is TGTGCTAGTGGTTCTACCTTAATGAGTAGGGGGCGTACAGATACGCAGTATTTT. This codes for CASGSTLMSRGRTDTQYF.

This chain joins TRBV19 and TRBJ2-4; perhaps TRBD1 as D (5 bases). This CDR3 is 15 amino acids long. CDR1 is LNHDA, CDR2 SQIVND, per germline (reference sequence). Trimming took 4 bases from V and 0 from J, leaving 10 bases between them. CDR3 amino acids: CASSTNRLAKNIQYF. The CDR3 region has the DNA TGTGCCAGTAGTACCAACAGGCTAGCCAAAAACATTCAGTACTTC. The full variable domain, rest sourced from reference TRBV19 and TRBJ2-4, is DGGITQSPKYLFRKEGQNVTLSCEQNLNHDAMYWYRQDPGQGLRLIYYSQIVNDFQKGDIAEGYSVSREKKESFPLTVTSAQKNPTAFYLCASSTNRLAKNIQYFGAGTRLSVL.

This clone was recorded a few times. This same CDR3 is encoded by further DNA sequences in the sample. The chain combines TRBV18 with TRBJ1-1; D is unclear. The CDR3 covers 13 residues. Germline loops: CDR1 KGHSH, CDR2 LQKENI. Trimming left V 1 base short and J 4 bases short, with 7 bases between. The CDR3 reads CASSPQGGTEAFF. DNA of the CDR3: TGTGCCAGCTCACCACAGGGAGGCACTGAAGCTTTCTTT.

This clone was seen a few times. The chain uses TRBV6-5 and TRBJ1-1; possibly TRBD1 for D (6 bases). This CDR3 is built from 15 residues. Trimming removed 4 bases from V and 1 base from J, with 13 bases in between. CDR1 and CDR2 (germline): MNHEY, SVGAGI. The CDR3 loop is CASSFNRAKNTEAFF. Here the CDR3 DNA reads TGTGCCAGCAGTTTCAACAGGGCGAAGAACACTGAAGCTTTCTTT.

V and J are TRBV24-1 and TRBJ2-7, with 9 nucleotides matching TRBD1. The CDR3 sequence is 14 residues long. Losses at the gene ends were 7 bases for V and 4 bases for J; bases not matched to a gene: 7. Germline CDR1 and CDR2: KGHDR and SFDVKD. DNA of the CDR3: TGTGCCACCAGCCCGGGACAGGGCCGTTACGAGCAGTACGTC. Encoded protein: CATSPGQGRYEQYV.

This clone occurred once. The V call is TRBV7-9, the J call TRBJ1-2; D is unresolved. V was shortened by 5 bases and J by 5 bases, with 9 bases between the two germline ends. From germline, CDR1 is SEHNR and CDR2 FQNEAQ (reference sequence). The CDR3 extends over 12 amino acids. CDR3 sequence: CASSVGEYGYTF. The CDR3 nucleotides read TGTGCCAGCAGCGTTGGAGAATATGGCTACACCTTC.

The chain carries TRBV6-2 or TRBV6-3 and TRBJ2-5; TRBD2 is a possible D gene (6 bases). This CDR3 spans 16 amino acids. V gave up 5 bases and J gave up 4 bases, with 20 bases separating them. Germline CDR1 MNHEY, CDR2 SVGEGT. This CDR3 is CASSTGGSGGGETQYF. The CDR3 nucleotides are TGTGCCAGCAGTACTGGGGGTAGCGGAGGCGGAGAGACCCAGTACTTC.

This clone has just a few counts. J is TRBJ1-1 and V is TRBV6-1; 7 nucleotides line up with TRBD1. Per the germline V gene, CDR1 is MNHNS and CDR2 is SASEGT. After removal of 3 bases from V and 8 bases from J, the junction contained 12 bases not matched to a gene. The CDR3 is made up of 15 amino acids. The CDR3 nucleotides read TGTGCCAGCAGTGACCTGCACGGGACAGCCGGGGAAGCTTTCTTT. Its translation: CASSDLHGTAGEAFF.

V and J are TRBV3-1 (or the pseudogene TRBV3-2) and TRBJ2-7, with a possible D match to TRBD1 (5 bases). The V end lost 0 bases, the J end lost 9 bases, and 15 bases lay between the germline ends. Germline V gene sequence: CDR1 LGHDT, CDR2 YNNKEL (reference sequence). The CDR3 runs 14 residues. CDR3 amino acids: CASSQDRGRAGQYF. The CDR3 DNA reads TGTGCCAGCAGCCAAGATAGGGGAAGGGCCGGGCAGTACTTC.

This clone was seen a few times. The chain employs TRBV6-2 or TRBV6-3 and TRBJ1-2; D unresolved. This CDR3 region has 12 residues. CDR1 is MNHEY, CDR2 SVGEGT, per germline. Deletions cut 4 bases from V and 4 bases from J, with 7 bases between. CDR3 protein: CASSSNSYGYTF. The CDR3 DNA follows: TGTGCCAGCAGTTCTAATTCCTATGGCTACACCTTC.

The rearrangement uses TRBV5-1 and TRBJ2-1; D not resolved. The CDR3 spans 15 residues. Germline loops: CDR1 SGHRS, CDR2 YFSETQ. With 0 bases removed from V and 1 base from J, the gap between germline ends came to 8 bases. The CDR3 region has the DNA TGCGCCAGCAGCTTGGTCCGGGTTTCCTACAATGAGCAGTTCTTC. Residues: CASSLVRVSYNEQFF.

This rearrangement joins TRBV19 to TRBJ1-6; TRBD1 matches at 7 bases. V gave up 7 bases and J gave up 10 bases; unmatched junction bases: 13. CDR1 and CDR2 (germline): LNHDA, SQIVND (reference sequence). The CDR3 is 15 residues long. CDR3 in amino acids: CASTTIGQGESPLHF. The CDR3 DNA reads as TGTGCCAGTACTACTATCGGGCAGGGGGAATCACCCCTCCACTTT.